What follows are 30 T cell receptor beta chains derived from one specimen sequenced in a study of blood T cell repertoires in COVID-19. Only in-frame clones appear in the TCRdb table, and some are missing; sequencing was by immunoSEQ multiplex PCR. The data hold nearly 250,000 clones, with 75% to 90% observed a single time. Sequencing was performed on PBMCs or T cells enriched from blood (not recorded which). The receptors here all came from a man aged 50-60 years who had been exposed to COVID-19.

The CDR3 region is CASSEVSGAAGMSTDTQYF. CDR3 in DNA: TGTGCCAGCAGTGAGGTGAGCGGGGCTGCCGGGATGAGCACAGATACGCAGTATTTT. The gene calls are TRBV6-1 and TRBJ2-3, with 7 positions matching TRBD2. The germline gives CDR1 MNHNS, CDR2 SASEGT. CDR3 size: 19 residues. After removal of 3 bases from V and 0 bases from J, the junction contained 15 bases not matched to a gene.

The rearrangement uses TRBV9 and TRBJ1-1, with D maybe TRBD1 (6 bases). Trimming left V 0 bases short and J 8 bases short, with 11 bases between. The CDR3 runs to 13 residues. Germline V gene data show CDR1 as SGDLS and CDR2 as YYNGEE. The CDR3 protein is CASSVVDTGEAFF. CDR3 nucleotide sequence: TGTGCCAGCAGCGTAGTAGACACAGGGGAAGCTTTCTTT. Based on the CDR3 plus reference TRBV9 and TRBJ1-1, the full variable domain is DSGVTQTPKHLITATGQRVTLRCSPRSGDLSVYWYQQSLDQGLQFLIQYYNGEERAKGNILERFSAQQFPDLHSELNLSSLELGDSALYFCASSVVDTGEAFFGQGTRLTVV.

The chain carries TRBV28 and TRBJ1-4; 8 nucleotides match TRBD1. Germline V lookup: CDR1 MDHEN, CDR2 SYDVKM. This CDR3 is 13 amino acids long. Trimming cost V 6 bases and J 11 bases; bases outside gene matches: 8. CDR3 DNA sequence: TGTGCCAGCAGACCCCAGGACAGGGAGAAACTGTTTTTT. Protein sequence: CASRPQDREKLFF. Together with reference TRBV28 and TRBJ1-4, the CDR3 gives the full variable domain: DVKVTQSSRYLVKRTGEKVFLECVQDMDHENMFWYRQDPGLGLRLIYFSYDVKMKEKGDIPEGYSVSREKKERFSLILESASTNQTSMYLCASRPQDREKLFFGSGTQLSVL.

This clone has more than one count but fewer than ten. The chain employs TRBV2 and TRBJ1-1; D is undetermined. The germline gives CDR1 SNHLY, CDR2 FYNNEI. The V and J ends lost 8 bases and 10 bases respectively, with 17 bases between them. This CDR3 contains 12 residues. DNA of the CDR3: TGTGCCAGCGCCCCTATACCTACGGGAGCTTTCTTT. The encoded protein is CASAPIPTGAFF. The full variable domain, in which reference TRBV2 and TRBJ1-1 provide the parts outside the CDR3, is EPEVTQTPSHQVTQMGQEVILRCVPISNHLYFYWYRQILGQKVEFLVSFYNNEISEKSEIFDDQFSVERPDGSNFTLKIRSTKLEDSAMYFCASAPIPTGAFFGQGTRLTVV.

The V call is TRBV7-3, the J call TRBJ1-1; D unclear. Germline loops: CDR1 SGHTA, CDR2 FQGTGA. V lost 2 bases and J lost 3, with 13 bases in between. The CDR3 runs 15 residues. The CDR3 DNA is TGTGCCAGCAGCTTATATCGGTTGGTCGACACTGAAGCTTTCTTT. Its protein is CASSLYRLVDTEAFF.

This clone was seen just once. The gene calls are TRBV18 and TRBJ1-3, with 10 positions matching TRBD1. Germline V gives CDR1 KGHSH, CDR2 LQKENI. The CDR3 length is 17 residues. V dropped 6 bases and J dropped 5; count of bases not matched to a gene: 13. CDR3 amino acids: CASSPGTGAEGRNTIYF. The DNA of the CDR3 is TGTGCCAGCTCCCCCGGGACAGGGGCGGAAGGTCGAAACACCATATATTTT.

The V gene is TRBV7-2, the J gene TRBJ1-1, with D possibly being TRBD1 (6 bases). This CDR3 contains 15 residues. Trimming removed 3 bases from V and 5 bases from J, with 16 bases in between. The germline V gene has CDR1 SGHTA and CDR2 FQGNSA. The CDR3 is CASSFYRAEATEAFF. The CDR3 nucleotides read TGTGCCAGCAGCTTCTACAGGGCGGAGGCTACTGAAGCTTTCTTT.

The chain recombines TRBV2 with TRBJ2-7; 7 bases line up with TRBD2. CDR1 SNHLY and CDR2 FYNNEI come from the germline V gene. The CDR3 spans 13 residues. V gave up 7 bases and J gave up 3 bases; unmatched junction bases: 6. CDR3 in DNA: TGTGCCAGCAACCTTGGGGGGGGCTACGAGCAGTACGTC. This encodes CASNLGGGYEQYV.

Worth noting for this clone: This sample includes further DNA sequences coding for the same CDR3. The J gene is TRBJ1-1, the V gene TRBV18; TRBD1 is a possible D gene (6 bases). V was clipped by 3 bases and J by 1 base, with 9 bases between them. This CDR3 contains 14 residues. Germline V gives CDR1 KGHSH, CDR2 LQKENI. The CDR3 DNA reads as TGTGCCAGCTCACCCGGACAGAGGAACACTGAAGCTTTCTTT. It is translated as CASSPGQRNTEAFF.

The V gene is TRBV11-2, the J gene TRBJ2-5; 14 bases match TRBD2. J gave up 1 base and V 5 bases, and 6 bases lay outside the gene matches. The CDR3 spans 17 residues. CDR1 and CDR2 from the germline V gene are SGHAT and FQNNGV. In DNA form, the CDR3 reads TGTGCCAGCAGCGCGGGACTAGCGGGAGTGGCCCAAGAGACCCAGTACTTC. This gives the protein CASSAGLAGVAQETQYF.

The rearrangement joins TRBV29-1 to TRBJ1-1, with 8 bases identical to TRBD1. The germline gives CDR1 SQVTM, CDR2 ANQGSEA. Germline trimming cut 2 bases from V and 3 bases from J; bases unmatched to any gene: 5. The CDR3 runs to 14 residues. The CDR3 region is CSVENRGFDTEAFF. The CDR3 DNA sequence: TGCAGCGTTGAAAACAGGGGGTTTGACACTGAAGCTTTCTTT.

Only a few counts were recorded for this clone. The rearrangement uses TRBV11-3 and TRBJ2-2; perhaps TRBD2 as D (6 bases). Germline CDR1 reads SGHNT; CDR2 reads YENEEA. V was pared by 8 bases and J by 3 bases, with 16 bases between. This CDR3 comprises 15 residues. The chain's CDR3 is CASGVWEVDTGELFF. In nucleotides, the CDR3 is TGTGCCAGCGGCGTCTGGGAGGTAGACACCGGGGAGCTGTTTTTT.

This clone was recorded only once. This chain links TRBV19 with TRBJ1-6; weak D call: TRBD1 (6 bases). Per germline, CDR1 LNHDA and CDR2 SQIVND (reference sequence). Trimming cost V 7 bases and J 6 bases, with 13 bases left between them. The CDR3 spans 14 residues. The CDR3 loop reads CASTQGSGNSPLHF. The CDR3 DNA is TGTGCCAGTACGCAGGGGAGTGGTAATTCACCCCTCCACTTT.

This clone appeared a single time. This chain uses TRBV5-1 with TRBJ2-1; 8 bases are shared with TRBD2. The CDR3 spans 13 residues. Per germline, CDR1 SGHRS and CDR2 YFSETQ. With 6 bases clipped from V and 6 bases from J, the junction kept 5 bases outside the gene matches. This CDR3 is CASNGLAANEQFF. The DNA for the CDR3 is TGCGCCAGCAATGGACTAGCTGCCAATGAGCAGTTCTTC.

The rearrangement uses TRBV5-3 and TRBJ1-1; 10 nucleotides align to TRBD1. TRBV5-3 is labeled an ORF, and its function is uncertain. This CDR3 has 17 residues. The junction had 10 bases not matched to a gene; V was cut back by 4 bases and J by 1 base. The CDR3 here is CARSISGTGEANTEAFF. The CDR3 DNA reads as TGTGCCAGAAGCATATCCGGGACAGGGGAAGCGAACACTGAAGCTTTCTTT.

The CDR3 DNA is TGTGCCAGTAGTATTATAGGCAGGGGGTCGGGTCAGCCCCAGCATTTT. Protein: CASSIIGRGSGQPQHF. The chain employs TRBV19 and TRBJ1-5, with TRBD1 matching 7 bases. The CDR3 has 16 amino acids. CDR1 is LNHDA, CDR2 SQIVND, per germline (reference sequence). V dropped 3 bases and J dropped 6; count of bases not matched to a gene: 11.

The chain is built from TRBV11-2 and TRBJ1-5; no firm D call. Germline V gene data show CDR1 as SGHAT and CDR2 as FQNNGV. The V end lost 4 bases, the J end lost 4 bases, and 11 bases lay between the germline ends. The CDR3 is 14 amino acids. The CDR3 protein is CASSSGRTNQPQHF. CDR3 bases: TGTGCCAGCAGCTCTGGTCGCACAAATCAGCCCCAGCATTTT.

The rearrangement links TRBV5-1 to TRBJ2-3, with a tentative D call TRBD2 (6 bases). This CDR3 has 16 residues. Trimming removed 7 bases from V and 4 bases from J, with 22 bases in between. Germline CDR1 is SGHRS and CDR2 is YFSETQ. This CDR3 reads CASGLITGVRADTQYF. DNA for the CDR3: TGCGCCAGCGGCCTAATAACGGGAGTGAGGGCAGATACGCAGTATTTT.

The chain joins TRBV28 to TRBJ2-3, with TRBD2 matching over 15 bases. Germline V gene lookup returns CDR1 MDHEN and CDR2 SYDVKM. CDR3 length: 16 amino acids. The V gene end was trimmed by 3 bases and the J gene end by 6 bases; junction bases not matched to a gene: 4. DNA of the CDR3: TGTGCCAGCAGTTTGGGACTAGCGGGAGGTGGCGATACGCAGTATTTT. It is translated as CASSLGLAGGGDTQYF.

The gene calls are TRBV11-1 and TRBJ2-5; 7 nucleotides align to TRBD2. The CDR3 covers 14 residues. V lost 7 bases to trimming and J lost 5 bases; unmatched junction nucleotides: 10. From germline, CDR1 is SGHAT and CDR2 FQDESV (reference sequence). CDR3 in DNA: TGTGCCAGCACCAACCGGGGGGTTTACGAGACCCAGTACTTC. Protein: CASTNRGVYETQYF.

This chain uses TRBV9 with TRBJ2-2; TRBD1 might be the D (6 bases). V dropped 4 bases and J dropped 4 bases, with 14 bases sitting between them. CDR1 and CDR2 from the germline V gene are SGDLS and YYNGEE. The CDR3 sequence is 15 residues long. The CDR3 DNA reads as TGTGCCAGCAGCTACCGGACAGTAACCACCGGGGAGCTGTTTTTT. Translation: CASSYRTVTTGELFF.

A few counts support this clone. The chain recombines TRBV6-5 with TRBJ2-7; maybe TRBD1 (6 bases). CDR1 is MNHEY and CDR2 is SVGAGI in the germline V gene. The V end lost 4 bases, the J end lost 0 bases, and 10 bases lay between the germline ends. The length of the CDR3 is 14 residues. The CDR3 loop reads CASSWHRVSYEQYF. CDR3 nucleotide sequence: TGTGCCAGCAGTTGGCACAGGGTCTCCTACGAGCAGTACTTC.

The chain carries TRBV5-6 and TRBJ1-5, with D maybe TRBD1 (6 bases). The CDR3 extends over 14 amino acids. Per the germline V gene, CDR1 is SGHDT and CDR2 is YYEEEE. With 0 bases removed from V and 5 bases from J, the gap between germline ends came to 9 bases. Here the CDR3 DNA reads TGTGCCAGCAGCTTGGCAGGGGTTTATCAGCCCCAGCATTTT. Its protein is CASSLAGVYQPQHF.

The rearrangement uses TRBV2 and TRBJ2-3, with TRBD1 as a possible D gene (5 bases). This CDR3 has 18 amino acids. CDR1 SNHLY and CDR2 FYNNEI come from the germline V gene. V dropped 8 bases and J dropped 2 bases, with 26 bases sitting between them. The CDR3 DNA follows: TGTGCCAGCCGAGGTGTTAGGATAGGGGAAGAGACCACAGATACGCAGTATTTT. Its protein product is CASRGVRIGEETTDTQYF. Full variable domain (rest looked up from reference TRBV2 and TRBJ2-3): EPEVTQTPSHQVTQMGQEVILRCVPISNHLYFYWYRQILGQKVEFLVSFYNNEISEKSEIFDDQFSVERPDGSNFTLKIRSTKLEDSAMYFCASRGVRIGEETTDTQYFGPGTRLTVL.

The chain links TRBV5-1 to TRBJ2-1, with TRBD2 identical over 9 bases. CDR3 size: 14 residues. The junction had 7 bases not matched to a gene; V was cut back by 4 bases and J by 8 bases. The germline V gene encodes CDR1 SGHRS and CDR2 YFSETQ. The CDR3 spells CASSRVSGSDEQFF. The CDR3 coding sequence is TGCGCCAGCAGCCGGGTTAGCGGGAGTGATGAGCAGTTCTTC.

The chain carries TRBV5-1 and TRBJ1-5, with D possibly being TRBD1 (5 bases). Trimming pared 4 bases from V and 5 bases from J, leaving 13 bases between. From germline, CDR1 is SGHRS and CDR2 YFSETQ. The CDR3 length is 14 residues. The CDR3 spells CASSVDPGDQPQHF. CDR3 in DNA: TGCGCCAGCAGCGTGGACCCGGGGGATCAGCCCCAGCATTTT.

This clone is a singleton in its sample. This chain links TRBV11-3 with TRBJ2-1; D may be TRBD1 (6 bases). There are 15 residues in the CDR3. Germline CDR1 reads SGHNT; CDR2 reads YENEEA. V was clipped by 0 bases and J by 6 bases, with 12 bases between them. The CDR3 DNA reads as TGTGCCAGCAGCTTAGATGGCAGGGGTGGCAATGAGCAGTTCTTC. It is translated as CASSLDGRGGNEQFF.

DNA for the CDR3: TGCGCCAGCAGTTCGGGACAGCAAAGGGGTTCACCCCTCCACTTT. This sequence encodes CASSSGQQRGSPLHF. The chain carries TRBV5-1 and TRBJ1-6; 7 nucleotides line up with TRBD1. The CDR3 is made up of 15 amino acids. With V trimmed by 5 bases and J by 9 bases, 11 bases remained unmatched. Germline V gene lookup returns CDR1 SGHRS and CDR2 YFSETQ.

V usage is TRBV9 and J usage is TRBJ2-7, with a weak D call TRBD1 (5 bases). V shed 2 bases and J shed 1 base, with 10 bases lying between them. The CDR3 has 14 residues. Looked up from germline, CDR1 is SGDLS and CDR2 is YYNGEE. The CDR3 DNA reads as TGTGCCAGCAGCGTCTTTCCAGGGTCCTACGAGCAGTACTTC. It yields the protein CASSVFPGSYEQYF.

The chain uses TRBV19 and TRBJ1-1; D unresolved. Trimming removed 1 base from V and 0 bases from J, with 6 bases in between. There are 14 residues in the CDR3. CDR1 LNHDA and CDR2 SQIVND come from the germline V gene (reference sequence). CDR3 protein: CASSIGLLNTEAFF. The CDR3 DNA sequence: TGTGCCAGTAGTATAGGACTTTTGAACACTGAAGCTTTCTTT. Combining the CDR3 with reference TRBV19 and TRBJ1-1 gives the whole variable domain DGGITQSPKYLFRKEGQNVTLSCEQNLNHDAMYWYRQDPGQGLRLIYYSQIVNDFQKGDIAEGYSVSREKKESFPLTVTSAQKNPTAFYLCASSIGLLNTEAFFGQGTRLTVV.